One sample yielded the 32 T cell receptor beta chains listed below, sequenced in a study of blood T cell repertoires in COVID-19. The protocol was immunoSEQ multiplex PCR, while the TCRdb copy is restricted to in-frame clones and leaves out a portion. This table has about 98,000 clones, almost 80% appearing once. Source material: peripheral blood. The receptors shown here come from a man aged 60 to 75 with active or convalescent COVID-19.

The rearrangement uses TRBV21-1 and TRBJ2-1; the table assigns TRBD2, which was not confirmed against the DNA. TRBV21-1 is a listed pseudogene. The CDR3 runs to 19 residues. CDR3 region: CASSSSTGLARSSYNEQFF. In nucleotides, the CDR3 is TGTGCCAGCAGCTCTAGCACGGGACTAGCGAGGAGCTCCTACAATGAGCAGTTCTTC.

This chain links TRBV5-8 with TRBJ1-5, with D possibly matching TRBD1 (5 bases). V lost 4 bases to trimming and J lost 6 bases, with 14 bases between them. Germline assignment: CDR1 SGHTS and CDR2 YDEGEE. The CDR3 extends over 14 amino acids. CDR3 amino acids: CASSRGAQGQPQHF. In DNA form, the CDR3 reads TGTGCCAGCAGCCGAGGCGCCCAGGGTCAGCCCCAGCATTTT. The variable domain in full, with the rest retrieved from reference TRBV5-8 and TRBJ1-5, is EAGVTQSPTHLIKTRGQQATLRCSPISGHTSVYWYQQALGLGLQFLLWYDEGEERNRGNFPPRFSGRQFPNYSSELNVNALELEDSALYLCASSRGAQGQPQHFGDGTRLSIL.

This clone was observed a handful of times. The chain employs TRBV28 and TRBJ1-1, with 7 bases fitting TRBD1. This CDR3 has 15 residues. V lost 2 bases, J lost 1 base, and 4 bases stayed unmatched. Germline lookup yields CDR1 MDHEN and CDR2 SYDVKM. Written as DNA, the CDR3 is TGTGCCAGCAGTTTAGGAGGGACAGCGAACACTGAAGCTTTCTTT. It is translated as CASSLGGTANTEAFF.

The chain employs TRBV10-3 and TRBJ1-2; TRBD1 matches at 7 bases. Trimming removed 10 bases from V and 4 bases from J; junction bases left unmatched: 9. CDR1 and CDR2 (germline): ENHRY, SYGVKD. The CDR3 loop spans 13 amino acids. CDR3: CAKKWDRIYGYTF. The CDR3 DNA follows: TGTGCCAAAAAATGGGACAGAATCTATGGCTACACCTTC.

A few counts support this clone. The rearrangement joins TRBV28 to TRBJ2-5; the match to TRBD2 covers 9 bases. CDR3 length equals 16 residues. Germline CDR1 reads MDHEN; CDR2 reads SYDVKM. The CDR3 loop reads CAVGRLAVITQETQYF. The DNA for the CDR3 is TGTGCTGTGGGGAGACTAGCGGTAATAACCCAAGAGACCCAGTACTTC.

The chain uses TRBV7-2 and TRBJ2-1; D may be TRBD2 (5 bases). The CDR3 contains 13 residues. V dropped 1 base and J dropped 7 bases, with 8 bases sitting between them. Looked up from germline, CDR1 is SGHTA and CDR2 is FQGNSA. As DNA, the CDR3 is TGTGCCAGCAGCTTAGTACGGGGAAATGAGCAGTTCTTC. It codes for CASSLVRGNEQFF.

The chain couples TRBV18 to TRBJ2-7, with TRBD2 matching 9 bases. Germline CDR1 reads KGHSH; CDR2 reads LQKENI. After removal of 3 bases from V and 3 bases from J, the junction contained 6 bases not matched to a gene. The CDR3 contains 15 residues. CDR3 nucleotide sequence: TGTGCCAGCTCACCGGGGACTAGCCGAAGCTACGAGCAGTACTTC. It encodes CASSPGTSRSYEQYF.

The rearrangement links TRBV28 to TRBJ2-4; TRBD1 matches at 9 bases. Germline CDR1 and CDR2: MDHEN and SYDVKM. The CDR3 covers 16 residues. Trimming at V came to 5 bases and at J to 1 base, leaving 6 bases not matched to a gene. As DNA, the CDR3 is TGTGCCAGCAGTCCGACCGGGACAGGGGCCAAAAACATTCAGTACTTC. Residues: CASSPTGTGAKNIQYF.

This chain uses TRBV7-2 with TRBJ2-3, with 9 bases lining up with TRBD2. The CDR3 runs 13 residues. V was pared by 6 bases and J by 6 bases, with 4 bases of the junction left unmatched. Germline V CDR1 and CDR2: SGHTA, FQGNSA. CDR3 nucleotide sequence: TGTGCCAGCAGTAGGACTAGCGCTGATACGCAGTATTTT. Protein: CASSRTSADTQYF.

V is TRBV25-1 and J is TRBJ2-3, with 8 bases aligning to TRBD1. CDR3 size: 17 residues. Germline V gene lookup returns CDR1 MGHDK and CDR2 SYGVNS. Trimming cost V 3 bases and J 0 bases; bases outside gene matches: 8. CDR3 loop: CASSDFDRGFSTDTQYF. The CDR3 nucleotides read TGTGCCAGCAGTGACTTCGACAGGGGCTTTAGCACAGATACGCAGTATTTT.

The chain recombines TRBV5-4 with TRBJ1-6; D uncertain. V dropped 0 bases and J dropped 7 bases, with 11 bases sitting between them. This CDR3 has 15 residues. Germline CDR1 and CDR2: SGHNT and YYREEE (reference sequence). CDR3 in DNA: TGTGCCAGCAGCTTGGATTCCAGCGGAAATTCACCCCTCCACTTT. Residues: CASSLDSSGNSPLHF.

The chain recombines TRBV28 with TRBJ1-1, with TRBD1 matching 9 bases. Germline assignment: CDR1 MDHEN and CDR2 SYDVKM. V trimming: 3 bases; J trimming: 0 bases; junction bases outside the gene matches: 8. The length of the CDR3 is 17 residues. CDR3 amino acids: CASSFYGTGTLNTEAFF. The CDR3 nucleotides are TGTGCCAGCAGTTTTTATGGGACAGGGACACTGAACACTGAAGCTTTCTTT. The full variable domain, its missing parts supplied by reference TRBV28 and TRBJ1-1, is DVKVTQSSRYLVKRTGEKVFLECVQDMDHENMFWYRQDPGLGLRLIYFSYDVKMKEKGDIPEGYSVSREKKERFSLILESASTNQTSMYLCASSFYGTGTLNTEAFFGQGTRLTVV.

This chain uses TRBV6-6 with TRBJ2-2, with 7 bases aligning to TRBD2. The CDR3 sequence is 17 residues long. Germline V gene data show CDR1 as MNHNY and CDR2 as SVGAGI (reference sequence). The V and J ends lost 5 bases and 3 bases, in that order; junction bases with no gene match: 12. Here the CDR3 reads CASSRRRLADYTGELFF. As DNA, the CDR3 is TGTGCCAGCAGTCGAAGGCGGCTAGCGGATTACACCGGGGAGCTGTTTTTT.

The chain combines TRBV28 with TRBJ2-7, with 10 nucleotides matching TRBD1. The junction had 9 bases not matched to a gene; V was cut back by 6 bases and J by 4 bases. Looked up from germline, CDR1 is MDHEN and CDR2 is SYDVKM. This CDR3 contains 15 residues. The CDR3 here is CASRPGTGAIYEQYV. The CDR3 DNA follows: TGTGCCAGCAGGCCCGGGACAGGGGCCATTTACGAGCAGTACGTC.

The V gene is TRBV7-2, the J gene TRBJ2-1, with D hard to call. The CDR3 covers 13 residues. Trimming cost V 2 bases and J 10 bases, with 12 bases left between them. Germline V CDR1 and CDR2: SGHTA, FQGNSA. The CDR3 protein is CASSLRSAREQFF. The CDR3 DNA sequence: TGTGCCAGCAGCTTAAGGAGTGCAAGGGAGCAGTTCTTC.

This clone has just a few counts. V and J are TRBV24-1 and TRBJ2-7; 7 nucleotides match TRBD1. V was pared by 4 bases and J by 0 bases, with 8 bases of the junction left unmatched. CDR1 and CDR2 from the germline V gene are KGHDR and SFDVKD. This CDR3 comprises 16 residues. The CDR3 spells CATSDRQGWASYEQYV. The CDR3 region has the DNA TGTGCCACCAGTGACCGACAGGGTTGGGCCTCCTACGAGCAGTACGTC.

The chain joins TRBV3-1 (or the pseudogene TRBV3-2) to TRBJ2-6; 8 bases map to TRBD1. From germline, CDR1 is LGHDT and CDR2 YNNKEL (reference sequence). The CDR3 is 15 residues long. J lost 3 bases, V lost 4 bases, and 2 bases had no gene match. CDR3 sequence reads: CASSRTGNGANVLTF. CDR3 sequence (DNA): TGTGCCAGCAGCCGGACAGGGAATGGGGCCAACGTCCTGACTTTC.

The CDR3 DNA reads as TGTGCCAGCAGTTTAGCGTACTATGGCTACACCTTC. This codes for CASSLAYYGYTF. This chain uses TRBV28 with TRBJ1-2; no clear D. This CDR3 region has 12 residues. Trimming shortened V by 2 bases and J by 3 bases, and 4 bases separated the two germline ends. Germline V gives CDR1 MDHEN, CDR2 SYDVKM.

Written as DNA, the CDR3 is TGTGCCAGCACCTTATCGTCGAGGGAGACCCAGTACTTC. Translating it yields CASTLSSRETQYF. The gene calls are TRBV12-3 or TRBV12-4 and TRBJ2-5; D uncertain. Trimming left V 7 bases short and J 5 bases short, with 14 bases between. This CDR3 has 13 amino acids.

The rearrangement uses TRBV5-6 and TRBJ1-2; a weak D match, TRBD1 (6 bases). The length of the CDR3 is 13 residues. V lost 0 bases to trimming and J lost 8 bases, with 11 bases between them. Germline CDR1 is SGHDT and CDR2 is YYEEEE. DNA of the CDR3: TGTGCCAGCAGCTTGGGGGGGCTAGGAGGCTACACCTTC. Translated, it gives CASSLGGLGGYTF.

The chain employs TRBV3-1 (or the pseudogene TRBV3-2) and TRBJ2-7; tentative D call: TRBD2 (6 bases). V gave up 1 base and J gave up 6 bases, with 10 bases separating them. There are 13 residues in the CDR3. Germline CDR1 is LGHDT and CDR2 is YNNKEL (reference sequence). In DNA, the CDR3 is TGTGCCAGCAGCCAAGTCATCGGGGGCGAGCAGTACTTC. This gives the protein CASSQVIGGEQYF.

This chain uses TRBV4-1 with TRBJ2-4; 8 bases align to TRBD1. V dropped 1 base and J dropped 4; count of bases not matched to a gene: 6. This CDR3 has 16 residues. Germline V CDR1 and CDR2: MGHRA, YSYEKL. DNA for the CDR3: TGCGCCAGCAGCCAAGCCCGGACAGGGCGGAAAAACATTCAGTACTTC. It is translated as CASSQARTGRKNIQYF.

This chain connects TRBV2 to TRBJ2-3, with TRBD2 identical over 11 bases. This CDR3 has 15 residues. V shed 6 bases and J 2 bases; nucleotides not matched to a gene: 4. Looked up from germline, CDR1 is SNHLY and CDR2 is FYNNEI. The CDR3 region has the DNA TGTGCCAGCAGGAAGACTAGCGGGATCACAGATACGCAGTATTTT. It is translated as CASRKTSGITDTQYF.

This clone was counted only a few times. The gene calls are TRBV19 and TRBJ1-2, with D perhaps TRBD1 (6 bases). This CDR3 region has 14 residues. The V gene lost 5 bases and the J gene lost 2 bases, with 12 bases spanning the gap. Germline-derived CDR1 and CDR2 are LNHDA and SQIVND (reference sequence). The CDR3 region has the DNA TGTGCCAGTAGTCCCACAGGGAACAACTATGGCTACACCTTC. This gives the protein CASSPTGNNYGYTF.

The V gene is TRBV7-2, the J gene TRBJ2-5; possible D gene TRBD1, 5 bases. Germline-derived CDR1 and CDR2 are SGHTA and FQGNSA. The CDR3 extends over 12 amino acids. The ends were cut back, 5 bases at V and 11 bases at J, with 15 bases in the middle. Here the CDR3 DNA reads TGTGCCAGCAGCCAAATCCTTGGGGCTCAGTACTTC. It specifies CASSQILGAQYF.

The chain has TRBV7-9 and TRBJ2-3, with unresolved D. This CDR3 region has 12 residues. V lost 5 bases, J lost 4 bases, and 7 bases lay in between. The germline gives CDR1 SEHNR, CDR2 FQNEAQ (reference sequence). The CDR3 DNA follows: TGTGCCAGCAGCCGCGAGGCAGATACGCAGTATTTT. Translating gives CASSREADTQYF.

V gene TRBV5-1 combines with J gene TRBJ2-3; 13 positions match TRBD2. The CDR3 spans 16 residues. The germline gives CDR1 SGHRS, CDR2 YFSETQ. V shed 3 bases, J shed 8 bases, and the junction held 9 bases outside the gene matches. The CDR3 DNA follows: TGCGCCAGCAGCTCAAGGACTAGCGGGAGTAGGGGTACGCAGTATTTT. Protein sequence: CASSSRTSGSRGTQYF.

The chain couples TRBV5-5 to TRBJ2-1; D may be TRBD2 (6 bases). This CDR3 region has 16 residues. CDR1 and CDR2 from the germline V gene are SGHKS and YYEKEE (reference sequence). V was cut by 1 base and J by 3 bases, with 14 bases left in between. The CDR3 nucleotides are TGTGCCAGCAGCTTGTTACCGGGAGTAGGCTACAATGAGCAGTTCTTC. Translated, it gives CASSLLPGVGYNEQFF.

The chain uses TRBV7-6 and TRBJ1-4; 9 bases are a match to TRBD1. The CDR3 spans 15 residues. Germline V gene data show CDR1 as SGHVS and CDR2 as FNYEAQ. Trimming removed 5 bases from V and 2 bases from J; junction bases left unmatched: 3. In DNA, the CDR3 is TGTGCCAGCAGCCCCGGGACAGGGACTAATGAAAAACTGTTTTTT. Translation gives CASSPGTGTNEKLFF.

The chain recombines TRBV28 with TRBJ1-4; D remains unclear. Trimming stripped 2 bases from V and 4 bases from J, with 5 bases between. This CDR3 region has 13 residues. Germline CDR1 is MDHEN and CDR2 is SYDVKM. The CDR3 here is CASSLVYNEKLFF. CDR3 DNA sequence: TGTGCCAGCAGTTTAGTTTATAATGAAAAACTGTTTTTT. Full variable domain (remainder filled in from reference TRBV28 and TRBJ1-4): DVKVTQSSRYLVKRTGEKVFLECVQDMDHENMFWYRQDPGLGLRLIYFSYDVKMKEKGDIPEGYSVSREKKERFSLILESASTNQTSMYLCASSLVYNEKLFFGSGTQLSVL.

The chain carries TRBV21-1 and TRBJ2-5; TRBD1 is taken as the D call from the table, unchecked against the DNA. TRBV21-1 is shown as a pseudogene. CDR3 length equals 17 residues. Here the CDR3 DNA reads TGTGCCAGCAGCAAATGGGGGATGCAGGGGAATAGGGAGACCCAGTACTTC. Translation: CASSKWGMQGNRETQYF.

V usage is TRBV5-1 and J usage is TRBJ2-3; a weak D match, TRBD2 (5 bases). The CDR3 runs to 15 residues. Germline values: CDR1 SGHRS, CDR2 YFSETQ. V dropped 1 base and J dropped 1 base, with 10 bases sitting between them. The CDR3 reads CASSLWRAGTDTQYF. The CDR3 DNA is TGCGCCAGCAGCTTGTGGCGAGCGGGCACAGATACGCAGTATTTT.